This T cell receptor (beta chain) was profiled in a study of control samples from healthy donors and cancer patients. In this sample, this clone turned up once. Sequenced by immunoSEQ multiplex PCR; TCRdb stores in-frame clones only, minus some. The sample includes about 70,000 clones, approximately 87% seen only once; the top ten take under 30%. The CDR3 is 14 amino acids. V was clipped by 3 bases and J by 1 base, with 9 bases between them. Looked up from germline, CDR1 is LNHDA and CDR2 is SQIVND (reference sequence). This TCR came from a man aged 45-60 years in good health. The material sequenced was blood. The chain recombines TRBV19 with TRBJ1-1, with D possibly being TRBD1 (5 bases). The CDR3 DNA reads TGTGCCAGTAGTATCTTGGGGACGAACACTGAAGCTTTCTTT. The encoded protein is CASSILGTNTEAFF.